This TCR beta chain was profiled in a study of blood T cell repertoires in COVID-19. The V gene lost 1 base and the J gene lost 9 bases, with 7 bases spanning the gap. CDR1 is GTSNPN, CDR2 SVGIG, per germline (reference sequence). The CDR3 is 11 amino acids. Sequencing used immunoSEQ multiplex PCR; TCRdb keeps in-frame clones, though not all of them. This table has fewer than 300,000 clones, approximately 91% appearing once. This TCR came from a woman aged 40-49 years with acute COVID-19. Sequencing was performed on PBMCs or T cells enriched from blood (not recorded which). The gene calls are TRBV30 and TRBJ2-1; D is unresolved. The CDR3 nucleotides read TGTGCCTGGAGTGCTCTCAGTGAGCAGTTCTTC. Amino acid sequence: CAWSALSEQFF.